The 24 T cell receptor beta chains presented below share a single source sample, sequenced in a study of T cell responses to AZD1222 COVID-19 vaccine. The table came from immunoSEQ multiplex PCR; TCRdb's copy has only in-frame clones and leaves some out. The repertoire has 150,000 to 160,000 clones, 80% to 90% of them found once; the top ten carry roughly 9.1%. The sample here was peripheral blood, taken 28 days after the second AZD1222 dose. Every receptor here comes from an adult who received the AZD1222 COVID-19 vaccine.

This chain connects TRBV2 to TRBJ1-2, with 12 bases lining up with TRBD1. V lost 7 bases, J lost 4 bases, and 10 bases stayed unmatched. The CDR3 is 16 residues long. CDR1 and CDR2 from the germline V gene are SNHLY and FYNNEI. The CDR3 protein is CASIDPGQGASYGYTF. The CDR3 region has the DNA TGTGCCAGCATAGACCCGGGACAGGGGGCTTCCTATGGCTACACCTTC.

The V call is TRBV28, the J call TRBJ1-5; D is uncertain. The V end was cut by 11 bases, the J end by 0 bases, with 14 bases between. Germline V gene lookup returns CDR1 MDHEN and CDR2 SYDVKM. The CDR3 spans 14 residues. CDR3 sequence (DNA): TGTGCCTCAAACGGGAGGGATAGCAATCAGCCCCAGCATTTT. Protein product: CASNGRDSNQPQHF. Full variable domain (rest looked up from reference TRBV28 and TRBJ1-5): DVKVTQSSRYLVKRTGEKVFLECVQDMDHENMFWYRQDPGLGLRLIYFSYDVKMKEKGDIPEGYSVSREKKERFSLILESASTNQTSMYLCASNGRDSNQPQHFGDGTRLSIL.

V is TRBV12-3 or TRBV12-4 and J is TRBJ2-7, with D tentatively TRBD1 or TRBD2 (5 bases each). V was clipped by 3 bases and J by 2 bases, with 8 bases between them. CDR3 length: 13 residues. The CDR3 spells CASSLGTTYEQYF. CDR3 in DNA: TGTGCCAGCAGTTTGGGGACCACCTACGAGCAGTACTTC.

This chain links TRBV18 with TRBJ1-1; 7 nucleotides agree with TRBD1. V was pared by 5 bases and J by 7 bases, with 4 bases of the junction left unmatched. Germline CDR1 KGHSH, CDR2 LQKENI. The CDR3 has 12 amino acids. The CDR3 loop reads CASSRQGIEAFF. DNA of the CDR3: TGTGCCAGCTCAAGACAGGGTATTGAAGCTTTCTTT.

This clone was counted only a few times. J is TRBJ2-1 and V is TRBV6-1; 7 bases line up with TRBD1. J gave up 10 bases and V 6 bases, and 9 bases lay outside the gene matches. The CDR3 contains 13 residues. From germline, CDR1 is MNHNS and CDR2 SASEGT. CDR3 residues: CASSPQGFGEQFF. The DNA for the CDR3 is TGTGCCAGCAGCCCACAGGGGTTCGGGGAGCAGTTCTTC.

This chain connects TRBV9 to TRBJ2-1; D call uncertain. Germline CDR1 is SGDLS and CDR2 is YYNGEE. The CDR3 spans 15 residues. Trimming cost V 0 bases and J 4 bases, with 11 bases left between them. CDR3: CASSVGSIGYNEQFF. The CDR3 coding sequence is TGTGCCAGCAGCGTAGGGTCGATAGGGTACAATGAGCAGTTCTTC.

This rearrangement joins TRBV28 to TRBJ2-7; possible D gene TRBD2, 6 bases. The CDR3 covers 14 residues. Trimming removed 5 bases from V and 5 bases from J, with 16 bases in between. CDR1 is MDHEN and CDR2 is SYDVKM in the germline V gene. CDR3 nucleotide sequence: TGTGCCAGCAGTCCCCCAGGGAGGAACGACGAGCAGTACTTC. As protein: CASSPPGRNDEQYF.

This chain connects TRBV9 to TRBJ2-3, with D possibly TRBD2 on 5 matching bases. Germline CDR1 is SGDLS and CDR2 is YYNGEE. The CDR3 has 14 residues. With 5 bases removed from V and 6 bases from J, the gap between germline ends came to 16 bases. For the CDR3, the DNA is TGTGCCAGCAGTCGTAGTAATCGAGGGGATACGCAGTATTTT. Translating it yields CASSRSNRGDTQYF.

The gene calls are TRBV15 and TRBJ2-2, with TRBD1 matching 7 bases. V lost 3 bases and J lost 6; bases outside the gene matches: 13. Germline V lookup: CDR1 LNHNV, CDR2 YYDKDF (reference sequence). The CDR3 sequence is 17 residues long. CDR3 loop: CATSSSYRGPFPGELFF. The CDR3 DNA follows: TGTGCCACCAGCAGTTCTTACAGGGGCCCCTTCCCCGGGGAGCTGTTTTTT.

The V gene is TRBV28, the J gene TRBJ1-2; D possibly corresponds to TRBD1 (5 bases). Germline assignment: CDR1 MDHEN and CDR2 SYDVKM. CDR3 length equals 15 residues. V was shortened by 7 bases and J by 8 bases, with 23 bases between the two germline ends. This chain's CDR3 is CASTLQRAQGSGYTF. For the CDR3, the DNA is TGTGCCAGCACCCTTCAAAGGGCGCAGGGTTCCGGCTACACCTTC.

This chain uses TRBV9 with TRBJ2-5; D assignment may be TRBD1 or TRBD2 (5 bases each). This CDR3 region has 16 residues. The ends were cut back, 2 bases at V and 3 bases at J, with 17 bases in the middle. The germline V gene has CDR1 SGDLS and CDR2 YYNGEE. As DNA, the CDR3 is TGTGCCAGCAGCGTTAGTCTCGGGCAGGGAGAAGAGACCCAGTACTTC. Amino acid sequence: CASSVSLGQGEETQYF.

The chain uses TRBV6-5 and TRBJ1-6; D remains unclear. V was shortened by 2 bases and J by 7 bases, with 9 bases between the two germline ends. CDR3 length equals 14 residues. CDR1 and CDR2 from the germline V gene are MNHEY and SVGAGI. The CDR3 reads CASSYGQSNSPLHF. In DNA form, the CDR3 reads TGTGCCAGCAGTTACGGGCAGAGCAATTCACCCCTCCACTTT.

The chain combines TRBV7-2 with TRBJ2-7; 9 bases match TRBD1. V trimming: 2 bases; J trimming: 2 bases; junction bases outside the gene matches: 7. CDR3 length: 16 amino acids. Germline lookup yields CDR1 SGHTA and CDR2 FQGNSA. In DNA form, the CDR3 reads TGTGCCAGCAGCTTAACCCTGGGACAGGGCCCCTACGAGCAGTACTTC. Protein product: CASSLTLGQGPYEQYF.

Comment on this clone: An end of the junction differs from the germline gene, which may be a read error. The chain recombines TRBV7-7 with TRBJ2-1, with D perhaps matching TRBD1 (6 bases). Germline lookup yields CDR1 SSHAT and CDR2 FNYEAQ (reference sequence). CDR3 length equals 13 residues. CDR3 sequence (DNA): TGTGCTAGCAGCCCCAGGGACAACAATGAGCAGTTCTTC. Residues: CASSPRDNNEQFF.

The rearrangement links TRBV19 to TRBJ2-5; D may be TRBD1 (6 bases). CDR3 length: 12 amino acids. Trimming removed 5 bases from V and 5 bases from J, with 9 bases in between. CDR1 LNHDA and CDR2 SQIVND come from the germline V gene (reference sequence). The CDR3 DNA is TGTGCCAGTAGTGTGGGGGCCGAGACCCAGTACTTC. It specifies CASSVGAETQYF.

A word on this clone: One end of the junction is discordant with germline, which a read error may explain. The chain combines TRBV7-2 with TRBJ2-1, with 9 bases aligning to TRBD2. The germline V gene encodes CDR1 SGHTA and CDR2 FQGNSA. The CDR3 covers 15 residues. CDR3 sequence: CASSSTRAGGHEQFF. The CDR3 nucleotides read TGTGCCAGCAGCTCTACTCGCGCGGGGGGGCATGAGCAATTCTTC.

V and J are TRBV2 and TRBJ1-1; TRBD1 matches at 7 bases. J was trimmed by 6 bases and V by 4 bases; bases with no gene match: 8. The CDR3 is 14 residues long. CDR1 and CDR2 (germline): SNHLY, FYNNEI. Written as DNA, the CDR3 is TGTGCCAGCAGTGGGGGACAGATAAGGGCTGAAGCTTTCTTT. Its translation is CASSGGQIRAEAFF.

The chain joins TRBV10-3 to TRBJ2-2, with 9 bases matching TRBD2. The ends lost 3 bases at V and 2 bases at J; junction bases unmatched: 7. There are 17 residues in the CDR3. CDR1 and CDR2 (germline): ENHRY, SYGVKD. CDR3 sequence (DNA): TGTGCCATCAGTGATGTTGGTAGCGGGAGTAACACCGGGGAGCTGTTTTTT. This translates into CAISDVGSGSNTGELFF.

The chain combines TRBV18 with TRBJ2-3; D is perhaps TRBD2 (5 bases). The CDR3 runs 13 residues. The V gene's germline CDR1 is KGHSH and CDR2 LQKENI. With 3 bases removed from V and 6 bases from J, the gap between germline ends came to 10 bases. CDR3 coding DNA: TGTGCCAGCTCACCCGGGATCGAGGATACGCAGTATTTT. This translates into CASSPGIEDTQYF.

The rearrangement links TRBV10-2 to TRBJ2-5; weak D call: TRBD1 (6 bases). Germline V gene data show CDR1 as WSHSY and CDR2 as SAAADI. V was shortened by 2 bases and J by 4 bases, with 11 bases between the two germline ends. CDR3 length: 14 amino acids. CDR3 in amino acids: CASSEGTFGETQYF. Here the CDR3 DNA reads TGCGCCAGCAGTGAGGGGACATTTGGAGAGACCCAGTACTTC.

This clone was observed a handful of times. The chain combines TRBV6-2 or TRBV6-3 with TRBJ2-2, with 11 bases lining up with TRBD2. The J segment lost 0 bases and the V segment lost 3 bases, leaving 6 bases of the junction unmatched. The CDR3 has 18 residues. From germline, CDR1 is MNHEY and CDR2 SVGEGT. CDR3 in DNA: TGTGCCAGCAGTTATTTAGCGGGAGGGCGAGCGAACACCGGGGAGCTGTTTTTT. It yields the protein CASSYLAGGRANTGELFF.

The J gene is TRBJ1-3, the V gene TRBV15, with TRBD1 as a possible D gene (5 bases). CDR3 length: 16 amino acids. V shed 5 bases and J shed 0 bases, with 14 bases lying between them. Per germline, CDR1 LNHNV and CDR2 YYDKDF (reference sequence). CDR3 sequence: CATSRGDGSSGNTIYF. CDR3 nucleotide sequence: TGTGCCACCAGCCGAGGGGACGGCAGCTCTGGAAACACCATATATTTT.

CDR3 sequence: CASEPESSYEQYF. CDR3 coding DNA: TGTGCCAGCGAACCTGAGAGCTCCTACGAGCAGTACTTC. V is TRBV7-9 and J is TRBJ2-7; the D is unclear. CDR3 length equals 13 residues. Germline CDR1 SEHNR, CDR2 FQNEAQ (reference sequence). Trimming left V 8 bases short and J 0 bases short, with 11 bases between.

V usage is TRBV28 and J usage is TRBJ2-1, with TRBD2 identical over 7 bases. The CDR3 totals 16 residues. Germline CDR1 reads MDHEN; CDR2 reads SYDVKM. Trimming at V came to 2 bases and at J to 0 bases, leaving 4 bases not matched to a gene. DNA of the CDR3: TGTGCCAGCAGTTTACCAGTAGCGGGCTCCTACAATGAGCAGTTCTTC. It is translated as CASSLPVAGSYNEQFF. The whole variable domain, filled in from reference TRBV28 and TRBJ2-1, reads DVKVTQSSRYLVKRTGEKVFLECVQDMDHENMFWYRQDPGLGLRLIYFSYDVKMKEKGDIPEGYSVSREKKERFSLILESASTNQTSMYLCASSLPVAGSYNEQFFGPGTRLTVL.